The 3 T cell receptor beta chains listed next were all sequenced from one sample in a study of blood T cells in healthy people across ages. For the second PCR, which ran for about 7 to 11 cycles, a sample-barcoded 5' primer and a J-beta primer mix were used. TCRdb used MiXCR to reprocess the 5' RACE reads, holding one entry per CDR3 protein. The data hold 650,000 to 700,000 distinct CDR3 sequences, with around 32% observed a single time. Sequencing used blood. These receptors were collected from a woman older than 75 in good health.

The V and J genes are TRBV6-1 and TRBJ2-3, with a possible D match to TRBD1 (6 bases). The CDR3 runs 13 residues. The V end lost 1 base, the J end lost 7 bases, and 9 bases lay between the germline ends. The germline V gene encodes CDR1 MNHNS and CDR2 SASEGT. The CDR3 region is CASSEDRANTQYF. The CDR3 DNA sequence: TGTGCCAGCAGTGAAGACAGGGCCAATACGCAGTATTTT.

The table lists this clonotype with many counts. The V gene is TRBV6-2 or TRBV6-3, the J gene TRBJ2-2; 8 bases agree with TRBD1. The CDR3 totals 13 residues. Germline loops: CDR1 MNHEY, CDR2 SVGEGT. V shed 6 bases, J shed 6 bases, and the junction held 3 bases outside the gene matches. CDR3 loop: CASRTGGSGELFF. CDR3 bases: TGTGCCAGCAGAACAGGGGGTTCCGGGGAGCTGTTTTTT.

This clonotype has a count of ten or more. The chain couples TRBV13 to TRBJ2-1, with D possibly TRBD2 on 7 matching bases. The germline CDR1 and CDR2 sequences are PRHDT and FYEKMQ (reference sequence). The CDR3 is made up of 15 amino acids. V lost 5 bases, J lost 7 bases, and 18 bases lay in between. The CDR3 region has the DNA TGTGCCAGCAGCCCCGTGGGGGGGCGCCCTAATGAGCAGTTCTTC. Protein product: CASSPVGGRPNEQFF.